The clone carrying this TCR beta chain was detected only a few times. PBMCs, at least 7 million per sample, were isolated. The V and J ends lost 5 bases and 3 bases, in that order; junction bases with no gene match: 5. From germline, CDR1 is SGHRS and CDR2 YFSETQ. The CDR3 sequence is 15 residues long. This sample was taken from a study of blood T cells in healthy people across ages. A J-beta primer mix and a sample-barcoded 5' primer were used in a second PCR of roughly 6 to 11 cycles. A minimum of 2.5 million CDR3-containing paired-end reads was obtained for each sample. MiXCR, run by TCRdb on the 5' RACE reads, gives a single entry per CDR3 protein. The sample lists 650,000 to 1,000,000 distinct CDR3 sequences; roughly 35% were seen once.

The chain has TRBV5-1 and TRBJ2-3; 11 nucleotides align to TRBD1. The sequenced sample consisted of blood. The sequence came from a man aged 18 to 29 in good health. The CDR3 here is CASSPDRGRTDTQYF. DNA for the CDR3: TGCGCCAGCAGTCCGGACAGGGGGCGGACAGATACGCAGTATTTT.